The T cell receptor (beta chain) described here comes from a study of human CD4 T cells and Enterobacteriaceae. Study-wide points: Ex vivo, broadly cross-reactive clonotypes appeared more expanded than specific ones.

A remark on this clone: The antigen remains unidentified.

Detection sensitivity for ex vivo total memory CD4+ was one cell in 200,000. Using immunoSEQ multiplex PCR, the repertoire was profiled, and TCRdb retains in-frame clones only, with some absent. The data contain about 26,000 clones, approximately 78% of them seen just once; the ten biggest clones take up roughly 0.88%. All CD4+ cells other than CD45RA+CCR7+CD95- naive cells were sorted as memory, over 95% pure. Total CD4+ T cells and monocytes came from CD4/CD14 microbead positive selection. CD8+, CD14+, CD16+, CD56+, CD19+ and CD25-bright cells were excluded before sorting. The length of the CDR3 is 16 residues. Deletions cut 5 bases from V and 2 bases from J, with 19 bases between. Germline CDR1 and CDR2: MNHEY and SMNVEV (reference sequence).

Source material: memory CD4+ T cells from blood. The chain recombines TRBV27 with TRBJ2-7, with D possibly called TRBD1 or TRBD2 (5 bases each). This sequence originates from a human donor in good health. The CDR3 coding sequence is TGTGCCAGCAGTGTTAGCCGGCTAGGGGAGCCCTACGAGCAGTACTTC. Its translation is CASSVSRLGEPYEQYF.